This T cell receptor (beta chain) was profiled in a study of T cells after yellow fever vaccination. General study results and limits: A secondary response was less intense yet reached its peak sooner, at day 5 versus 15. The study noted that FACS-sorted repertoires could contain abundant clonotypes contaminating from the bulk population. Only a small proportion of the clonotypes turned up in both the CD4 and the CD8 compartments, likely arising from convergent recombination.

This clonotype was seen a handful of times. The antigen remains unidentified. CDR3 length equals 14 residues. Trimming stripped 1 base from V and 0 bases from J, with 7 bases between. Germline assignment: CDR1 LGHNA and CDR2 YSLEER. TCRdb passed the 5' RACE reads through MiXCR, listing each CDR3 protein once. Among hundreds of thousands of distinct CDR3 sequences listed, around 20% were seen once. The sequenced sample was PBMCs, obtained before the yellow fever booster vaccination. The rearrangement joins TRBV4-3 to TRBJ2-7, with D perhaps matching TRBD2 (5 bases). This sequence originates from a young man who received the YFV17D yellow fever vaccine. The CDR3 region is CASSQGGSSYEQYF. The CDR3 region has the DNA TGCGCCAGCAGCCAAGGTGGGAGCTCCTACGAGCAGTACTTC.